This TCR beta chain derives from a study of OX40 agonist ivuxolimab in advanced cancers. As for the study more broadly: Ivuxolimab was a fully human IgG2 agonistic monoclonal antibody targeting the costimulatory receptor OX40 (CD134). Intravenous ivuxolimab was administered to patients every 2 weeks at six dose levels: 0.01, 0.1, 0.3, 1.5, 3 and 10 mg/kg. Of the roughly 52 patients in dose escalation, about 19 had hepatocellular carcinoma, some 15 had melanoma, 9 had renal cell carcinoma and 9 had head and neck cancer. The dose-escalation cohort was approximately 83% male with a mean age of roughly 62 years, ranging from roughly 23 to 90. Prior anti-PD-1, anti-PD-L1 or anti-CTLA-4 therapy was permitted, and checkpoint inhibitors had been received by 30% to 40% of dose-escalation patients. Partial responses occurred in three dose-escalation patients, of whom one had hepatocellular carcinoma and two had cutaneous melanoma. The purpose of peripheral TCRbeta sequencing was to test whether ivuxolimab changed TCR sequence diversity and led to clonal T-cell expansion. The monotherapy dose-escalation portion (N of about 50 patients) of the phase I ivuxolimab trial is reported in the paper.

Overall results and qualifications from the work: Low levels of normalized T-cell clonal expansion were also shown by some nonresponding patients. At doses of 0.1 to 3.0 mg/kg, clonal expansion of both CD4+ and CD8+ blood T cells was observed from baseline to week 6. After ivuxolimab, more expanded clones were found on average in CD8+ T cells than in CD4+ T cells. Antigen specificity was not determined for the clonally expanded peripheral T cells. In the 0.1-3.0 mg/kg groups, partial responders were among the patients with the lowest normalized peripheral clonal expansion, particularly in CD8+ T cells.

The CDR3 spans 15 residues, from the cysteine through the phenylalanine. Here the CDR3 DNA is all that survives: 45 bases in frame from base 1. Relative to germline, V is 5 bases shorter and J is 3 bases shorter, with 17 bases between their ends. The germline V gene gives CDR1 as ENHRY and CDR2 as SYGVKD. The table lists this clone with a count of one. What this receptor recognizes is not known. Per-base qualities were not stored, and no clone one base away is much larger. For sequencing of the TCRbeta CDR3 region, genomic DNA was extracted from the sorted cells. TCRbeta CDR3 regions were sequenced using the immunoSEQ Assay. This immuneACCESS table, as held by TCRdb, lists in-frame sequences with V and J called but not all clones. Of the missing ones, under half trace to an unresolved V gene in checked studies; the others have no known cause. Recorded for this sample are 9,800 or so clones; more than 70% of them occurred a single time. Roughly 13% of the sample goes to the ten largest clones.

Patients with autoimmune disease history or receiving systemic immunosuppression were excluded from the trial. In every dose cohort, peripheral blood was drawn for TCR sequencing at baseline, cycle 4 day 1, and cycle 7 day 1. Samples were obtained from an open-label, multicenter, first-in-human phase I dose-escalation trial of ivuxolimab. The trial enrolled adults with locally advanced or metastatic head and neck squamous cell, hepatocellular, melanoma or renal cell carcinoma. Before TCR sequencing, CD4+ T cells and CD8+ T cells were sorted from peripheral blood as separate populations. Recombination connected TRBV10-3 to TRBJ2-7, with no D gene named confidently. The sequencing here drew on CD4+ or CD8+ T cells sorted from blood, taken in a trial of the OX40 agonist ivuxolimab. This TCR derives from an adult with an advanced solid tumor such as melanoma, head and neck, liver or kidney cancer. The DNA reads TGTGCCATCAGTAACGACCCTGGACGGAGCTACGAGCAGTACTTC. It translates to CAISNDPGRSYEQYF.